This is a list of T cell receptor beta chains from one sample in a study of CD8 T cells in ankylosing spondylitis. TCRdb itself ran the 5' RACE reads through MiXCR, one entry per CDR3 protein. The sample contains 90,000 to 100,000 distinct CDR3 sequences, roughly 8.3% of which appear only once. Material for sequencing was blood, either unsorted or a sorted T cell fraction (not recorded which). These receptors came from a male donor with ankylosing spondylitis or in good health (not recorded which). Each CDR3 is given with its conserved first and last residue. The D gene is left open where the match is weak. Expanded clones get a size class; other rows say once, few or many, or leave the size out.

>TRBV18|TRBJ2-7|NA|many|13
TGTGCCAGCTCACGAGGCGCCCCCTACGAGCAGTACTTC
CASSRGAPYEQYF
>TRBV5-1|TRBJ2-5|NA|many|12
TGCGCCAGCAGCATTACGGTTGAGACCCAGTACTTC
CASSITVETQYF
>TRBV3-1|TRBJ1-5|NA|NA|19
TGTGCCTTCTGTTTATATAGGCTCGGGCAGGCGATTCGCAATCAGCCCCAGCATTTT
CAFCLYRLGQAIRNQPQHF
>TRBV4-2|TRBJ2-7|NA|many|15
TGTGCCAGCAGCCAAGGGCCCTCCTACTCCTACGAGCAGTACTTC
CASSQGPSYSYEQYF
>TRBV7-6|TRBJ2-7|NA|many|11
TGTGCCAGCAGCTCGGGAGTTGAGCAGTACTTC
CASSSGVEQYF
>TRBV15|TRBJ1-5|NA|many|13
TGTGCCACCAGCAGGGTGCGAAATCAGCCCCAGCATTTT
CATSRVRNQPQHF
>TRBV7-2|TRBJ1-1|TRBD1|NA|16
TGTGCCAGCAGCTTAGTTAGTATACGCGGGACAGGCAAAGCTTTCTTT
CASSLVSIRGTGKAFF
>TRBV18|TRBJ2-1|NA|NA|15
TGTGCCAGCTCACAGGACCTGAGCTCCTACAATGAGCAGTTCTTC
CASSQDLSSYNEQFF
>TRBV11-1|TRBJ2-2|TRBD1|many|15
TGTGCCAGCAGTTCTTGGCCCAGGGGGCTAACGGAGCTGTTTTTT
CASSSWPRGLTELFF
>TRBV7-9|TRBJ1-5|NA|once|14
TGTGCCAGCAGCTTAAACGGCGGGAATCAGCCCCAGCATTTT
CASSLNGGNQPQHF
>TRBV4-3|TRBJ1-1|NA|many|14
TGCGCCAGCAGCCTCTCAGAAGGGAACACTGAAGCTTTCTTT
CASSLSEGNTEAFF
>TRBV4-1|TRBJ1-1|NA|many|15
TGCGCCAGCAGCCAGACTGGTCACGGTAACACTGAAGCTTTCTTT
CASSQTGHGNTEAFF
>TRBV20-1|TRBJ2-1|NA|many|14
TGCAGTGTTCAAATCGGGAGCTCCTACAATGAGCAGTTCTTC
CSVQIGSSYNEQFF
>TRBV5-5|TRBJ2-7|NA|few|14
TGTGCCAGCAGCTTGGCCGGCAGGCGGTACGAGCAGTACTTC
CASSLAGRRYEQYF
>TRBV15|TRBJ2-7|NA|many|14
TGTGCCACCAGCAGAGACAGGGAGGTCTACGAGCAGTACTTC
CATSRDREVYEQYF
>TRBV12-3/TRBV12-4|TRBJ2-1|TRBD1|many|16
TGTGCCAGCAGTACGCGACAGGGTATAATCTACAATGAGCAGTTCTTC
CASSTRQGIIYNEQFF
>TRBV24-1|TRBJ2-3|TRBD1|many|14
TGTGCCACCTCGCCGGGACAGGGAACAGATACGCAGTATTTT
CATSPGQGTDTQYF
>TRBV15|TRBJ2-2|NA|many|14
TGTGCCACCAGCAGAGACAGGAACACCGGGGAGCTGTTTTTT
CATSRDRNTGELFF
>TRBV12-3/TRBV12-4|TRBJ1-1|NA|many|14
TGTGCCAGCAGTCTCCAGGGCGGGTGGACTGAAGCTTTCTTT
CASSLQGGWTEAFF
>TRBV7-9|TRBJ1-3|NA|many|13
TGTGCCAGCGCCCCAACGGGCGGAAACACCATATATTTT
CASAPTGGNTIYF
>TRBV7-2|TRBJ2-1|TRBD2|many|14
TGTGCCAGCAGCCCGACTAGCGGGACTAATGAGCAGTTCTTC
CASSPTSGTNEQFF
>TRBV3-1|TRBJ2-1|TRBD2|NA|17
TGTGCCAGCAGCCAAGATAAGGGAGTGCGGGGGTACAATGAGCAGTTCTTC
CASSQDKGVRGYNEQFF
>TRBV6-5|TRBJ2-5|NA|many|10
TGTGCCAGCAGAAAAGAGACCCAGTACTTC
CASRKETQYF
>TRBV7-9|TRBJ1-3|NA|many|13
TGTGCCATCAACCCAGGGTACGGAAACACCATATATTTT
CAINPGYGNTIYF
>TRBV7-8|TRBJ2-3|NA|many|15
TGTGCCAGCAGCTTAGTGGGAGTAGGCACAGATACGCAGTATTTT
CASSLVGVGTDTQYF
>TRBV5-1|TRBJ1-1|NA|many|14
TGCGCCAGCAGCGCCCTGACAGGGAACACTGAAGCTTTCTTT
CASSALTGNTEAFF